Below are 20 T cell receptor beta chains sequenced from a single sample in a study of radiotherapy plus CTLA-4 blockade in lung cancer (dated by TCRdb to 2016 to 2019). Receptor amplification or capture employed the immunoSEQ multiplex PCR assay. Not all clones reach the TCRdb copy of this immuneACCESS table, which keeps in-frame sequences only. Checked studies attribute under half of the gap to unresolved V genes and leave the rest unexplained. For this sample there are roughly 75,000 clones; about four fifths appear just once. The leading ten clones occupy 22% of the sample. Here the sequenced sample was peripheral blood, taken from a patient treated with radiotherapy plus ipilimumab. These receptors came from a human donor with non-small cell lung cancer whose response to radiotherapy plus ipilimumab could not be evaluated. Some clones in this sample may be carry-over from other donors' samples.

The V and J genes are TRBV9 and TRBJ2-2, with TRBD1 as a possible D gene (6 bases). Per the germline V gene, CDR1 is SGDLS and CDR2 is YYNGEE. This CDR3 has 17 residues. V was shortened by 4 bases and J by 5 bases, with 21 bases between the two germline ends. The CDR3 spells CASSITSGTRATGELFF. The CDR3 bases are TGTGCCAGCAGCATCACTTCCGGGACAAGGGCGACCGGGGAGCTGTTTTTT.

The chain recombines TRBV9 with TRBJ1-3; TRBD1 matches at 12 bases. Trimming cost V 2 bases and J 4 bases; bases outside gene matches: 1. Germline lookup yields CDR1 SGDLS and CDR2 YYNGEE. The CDR3 is made up of 15 amino acids. The CDR3: CASSVGTGGGNTIYF. The CDR3 DNA is TGTGCCAGCAGCGTCGGGACAGGGGGCGGAAACACCATATATTTT.

This rearrangement joins TRBV2 to TRBJ2-7; 10 bases are shared with TRBD2. The CDR3 is 14 amino acids. With V trimmed by 7 bases and J by 1 base, 4 bases remained unmatched. The V gene's germline CDR1 is SNHLY and CDR2 FYNNEI. The CDR3 DNA is TGTGCCAGCAAACTGACTAGCGGGTCCTACGAGCAGTACTTC. Translation: CASKLTSGSYEQYF.

This clone was detected only a few times. The chain uses TRBV7-3 and TRBJ2-5, with 12 positions matching TRBD2. The germline V gene has CDR1 SGHTA and CDR2 FQGTGA. The J segment lost 4 bases and the V segment lost 5 bases, leaving 8 bases of the junction unmatched. The CDR3 consists of 16 residues. CDR3 region: CASSPTSGGIGETQYF. Here the CDR3 DNA reads TGTGCCAGCAGCCCCACTAGCGGGGGGATCGGAGAGACCCAGTACTTC.

This clone was found a few times. The chain uses TRBV10-3 and TRBJ1-3, with 10 positions matching TRBD1. Germline CDR1 reads ENHRY; CDR2 reads SYGVKD. The V and J ends lost 5 bases and 12 bases, in that order; junction bases with no gene match: 10. CDR3 length equals 14 residues. CDR3 protein: CAISPRDRGTIIYF. CDR3 coding DNA: TGTGCCATCAGTCCCCGGGACAGGGGAACGATCATATATTTT.

The genes are TRBV30 and TRBJ2-6, with TRBD1 matching 8 bases. CDR1 and CDR2 (germline): GTSNPN, SVGIG (reference sequence). The CDR3 covers 19 residues. With 3 bases clipped from V and 0 bases from J, the junction kept 13 bases outside the gene matches. The CDR3 spells CAWRGTPGQANSGANVLTF. For the CDR3, the DNA is TGTGCCTGGAGGGGAACCCCGGGACAGGCAAACTCTGGGGCCAACGTCCTGACTTTC.

The chain joins TRBV7-2 to TRBJ2-5; D gene unclear. This CDR3 comprises 11 residues. The V and J ends lost 5 bases and 5 bases respectively, with 6 bases between them. From germline, CDR1 is SGHTA and CDR2 FQGNSA. The CDR3 sequence: CASSPRETQYF. In DNA form, the CDR3 reads TGTGCCAGCAGCCCCCGGGAGACCCAGTACTTC.

J is TRBJ2-7 and V is TRBV15; D perhaps matches TRBD1 (6 bases). Germline CDR1 LNHNV, CDR2 YYDKDF (reference sequence). This CDR3 spans 17 amino acids. Deletions cut 3 bases from V and 0 bases from J, with 18 bases between. The CDR3 reads CATSRDGSTGTSYEQYF. The CDR3 DNA sequence: TGTGCCACCAGCAGGGATGGCTCGACAGGCACCTCCTACGAGCAGTACTTC.

This clone turned up a few times. The rearrangement uses TRBV6-1 and TRBJ1-1, with D possibly TRBD1 on 5 matching bases. Germline CDR1 is MNHNS and CDR2 is SASEGT. This CDR3 has 11 residues. The germline V and J ends were trimmed by 8 bases and 1 base, with 5 bases remaining between them. CDR3 sequence reads: CASGQNTEAFF. CDR3 nucleotides: TGTGCCAGCGGACAGAACACTGAAGCTTTCTTT.

The chain is built from TRBV20-1 and TRBJ1-2, with D possibly being TRBD1 (5 bases). V was pared by 4 bases and J by 10 bases, with 13 bases between. The CDR3 covers 11 residues. Germline V gene lookup returns CDR1 DFQATT and CDR2 SNEGSKA (reference sequence). CDR3 sequence: CSAIGVNAYTF. In DNA, the CDR3 is TGCAGTGCTATAGGGGTTAACGCCTACACCTTC.

The chain links TRBV5-4 to TRBJ2-3, with 10 bases fitting TRBD2. This CDR3 comprises 16 residues. Germline CDR1 is SGHNT and CDR2 is YYREEE (reference sequence). V lost 3 bases, J lost 0 bases, and 4 bases stayed unmatched. DNA of the CDR3: TGTGCCAGCAGCTCCGTAGCGGGGGGAAGCACAGATACGCAGTATTTT. It encodes CASSSVAGGSTDTQYF.

The chain employs TRBV5-1 and TRBJ2-5; the match to TRBD2 covers 12 bases. Germline assignment: CDR1 SGHRS and CDR2 YFSETQ. The CDR3 has 15 residues. Trimming at V came to 7 bases and at J to 5 bases, leaving 9 bases not matched to a gene. CDR3 amino acids: CASVDGGTSGETQYF. DNA of the CDR3: TGCGCCAGCGTCGACGGTGGGACTAGCGGGGAGACCCAGTACTTC.

The rearrangement links TRBV29-1 to TRBJ1-2, with TRBD1 as a possible D gene (6 bases). V lost 2 bases, J lost 8 bases, and 15 bases lay in between. CDR3 length: 13 amino acids. From germline, CDR1 is SQVTM and CDR2 ANQGSEA. The CDR3 region has the DNA TGCAGCGTTGAAACGGGAGGGGGACGCGGCTACACCTTC. This sequence encodes CSVETGGGRGYTF.

This clone has just one count. The chain uses TRBV19 and TRBJ2-4, with TRBD1 identical over 7 bases. The CDR3 covers 14 residues. Germline loops: CDR1 LNHDA, CDR2 SQIVND (reference sequence). Trimming took 6 bases from V and 6 from J; bases not matched to a gene: 8. CDR3 nucleotides: TGTGCCAGTAGCTTAGGGGGCGCCGGAAACATTCAGTACTTC. Translation gives CASSLGGAGNIQYF. Full variable domain (missing parts from reference TRBV19 and TRBJ2-4): DGGITQSPKYLFRKEGQNVTLSCEQNLNHDAMYWYRQDPGQGLRLIYYSQIVNDFQKGDIAEGYSVSREKKESFPLTVTSAQKNPTAFYLCASSLGGAGNIQYFGAGTRLSVL.

V gene TRBV28 combines with J gene TRBJ2-2; D is ambiguous. Germline CDR1 MDHEN, CDR2 SYDVKM. The CDR3 loop spans 13 amino acids. V dropped 10 bases and J dropped 2 bases, with 11 bases sitting between them. CDR3 residues: CATLTENTGELFF. CDR3 coding DNA: TGTGCCACCTTAACAGAAAACACCGGGGAGCTGTTTTTT.

The V call is TRBV5-1, the J call TRBJ2-5; the match to TRBD1 covers 9 bases. Per germline, CDR1 SGHRS and CDR2 YFSETQ. CDR3 length: 16 amino acids. J was trimmed by 5 bases and V by 0 bases; bases with no gene match: 8. This chain's CDR3 is CASSLGDRVQGETQYF. In DNA, the CDR3 is TGCGCCAGCAGCTTGGGGGACAGGGTCCAGGGGGAGACCCAGTACTTC.

V is TRBV1 and J is TRBJ2-1; the table names TRBD2, a call not compared with the DNA. TRBV1 is termed a pseudogene. The CDR3 is made up of 17 amino acids. CDR3 nucleotides: TGCACCAGCAGCCAAGAGAAGGTGGAGAGGCGGGGTCACGAGCAGTTCTTC. It is translated as CTSSQEKVERRGHEQFF.

The chain couples TRBV29-1 to TRBJ1-4; D possibly corresponds to TRBD1 (5 bases). This CDR3 region has 15 residues. The germline CDR1 and CDR2 sequences are SQVTM and ANQGSEA. V was clipped by 6 bases and J by 2 bases, with 16 bases between them. DNA of the CDR3: TGCAGCGTCACCCGACAGTCTACGACTAATGAAAAACTGTTTTTT. This gives the protein CSVTRQSTTNEKLFF.

The chain links TRBV9 to TRBJ2-3, with 14 bases lining up with TRBD2. V trimming: 0 bases; J trimming: 2 bases; junction bases outside the gene matches: 2. Germline V CDR1 and CDR2: SGDLS, YYNGEE. The CDR3 is 17 amino acids. CDR3 residues: CASSVGLAGGVTDTQYF. CDR3 nucleotides: TGTGCCAGCAGCGTAGGACTAGCGGGGGGGGTCACAGATACGCAGTATTTT.

The gene calls are TRBV7-3 and TRBJ2-1; 11 bases line up with TRBD2. Germline trimming cut 5 bases from V and 10 bases from J; bases unmatched to any gene: 7. The CDR3 loop spans 14 amino acids. Germline V lookup: CDR1 SGHTA, CDR2 FQGTGA. The CDR3 loop is CASSLSGGAGEQFF. The CDR3 bases are TGTGCCAGCAGCCTTAGCGGGGGGGCAGGGGAGCAGTTCTTC.